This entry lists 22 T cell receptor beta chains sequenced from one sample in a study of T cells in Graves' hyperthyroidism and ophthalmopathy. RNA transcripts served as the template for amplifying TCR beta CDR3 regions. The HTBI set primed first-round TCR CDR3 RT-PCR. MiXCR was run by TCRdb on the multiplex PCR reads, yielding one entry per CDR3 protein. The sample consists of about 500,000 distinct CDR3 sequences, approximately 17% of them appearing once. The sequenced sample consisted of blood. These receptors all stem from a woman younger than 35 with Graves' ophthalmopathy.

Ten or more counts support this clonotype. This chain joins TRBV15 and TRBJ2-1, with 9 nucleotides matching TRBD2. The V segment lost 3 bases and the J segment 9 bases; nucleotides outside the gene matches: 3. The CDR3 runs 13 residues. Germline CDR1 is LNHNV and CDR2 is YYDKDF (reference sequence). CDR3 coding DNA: TGTGCCACCAGCAGTAGCGGGAGTGGTGAGCAGTTCTTC. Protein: CATSSSGSGEQFF.

CDR3 amino acids: CARATYGNSPLHF. As DNA, the CDR3 is TGTGCCAGAGCCACCTACGGTAATTCACCCCTCCACTTT. The chain employs TRBV19 and TRBJ1-6; D is undetermined. Germline values: CDR1 LNHDA, CDR2 SQIVND (reference sequence). The V end lost 9 bases, the J end lost 6 bases, and 12 bases lay between the germline ends. This CDR3 spans 13 amino acids.

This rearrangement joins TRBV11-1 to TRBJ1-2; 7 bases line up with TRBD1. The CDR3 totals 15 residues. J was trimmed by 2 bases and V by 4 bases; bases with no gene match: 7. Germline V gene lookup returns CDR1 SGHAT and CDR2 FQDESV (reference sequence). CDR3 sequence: CASSSLAGGNYGYTF. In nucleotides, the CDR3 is TGTGCCAGCAGCTCGCTGGCAGGGGGAAACTATGGCTACACCTTC.

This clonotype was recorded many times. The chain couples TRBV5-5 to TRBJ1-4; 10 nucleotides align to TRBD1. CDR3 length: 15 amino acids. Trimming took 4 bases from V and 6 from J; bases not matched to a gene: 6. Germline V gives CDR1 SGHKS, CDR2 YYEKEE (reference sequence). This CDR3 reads CASSPWDRGYEKLFF. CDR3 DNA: TGTGCCAGCAGCCCGTGGGACAGGGGTTATGAAAAACTGTTTTTT.

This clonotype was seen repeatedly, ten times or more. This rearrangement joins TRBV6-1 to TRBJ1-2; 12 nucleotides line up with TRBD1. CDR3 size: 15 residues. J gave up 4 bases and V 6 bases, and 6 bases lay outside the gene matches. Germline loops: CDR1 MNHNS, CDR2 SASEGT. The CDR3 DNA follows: TGTGCCAGCAGCTACCCGGGACAGGGGGCCTATGGCTACACCTTC. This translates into CASSYPGQGAYGYTF.

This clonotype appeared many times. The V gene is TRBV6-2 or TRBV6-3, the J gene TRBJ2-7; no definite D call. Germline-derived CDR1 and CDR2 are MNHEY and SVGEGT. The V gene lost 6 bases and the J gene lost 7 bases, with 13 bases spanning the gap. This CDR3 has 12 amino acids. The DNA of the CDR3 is TGTGCCAGCAGCCAACCCGGTGGGGAGCAGTACTTC. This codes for CASSQPGGEQYF.

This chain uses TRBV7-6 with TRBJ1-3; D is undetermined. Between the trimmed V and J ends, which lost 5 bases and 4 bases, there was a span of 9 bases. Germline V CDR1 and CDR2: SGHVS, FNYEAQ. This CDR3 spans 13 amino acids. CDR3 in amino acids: CASSPAAGNTIYF. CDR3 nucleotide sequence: TGTGCCAGCAGCCCCGCCGCAGGAAACACCATATATTTT.

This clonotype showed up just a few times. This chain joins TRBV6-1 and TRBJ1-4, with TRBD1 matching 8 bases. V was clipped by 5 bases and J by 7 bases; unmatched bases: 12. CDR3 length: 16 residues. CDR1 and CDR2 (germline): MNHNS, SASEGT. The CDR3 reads CASSYGTGFGLEKLFF. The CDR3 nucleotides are TGTGCCAGCAGTTATGGGACAGGTTTCGGGCTTGAAAAACTGTTTTTT.

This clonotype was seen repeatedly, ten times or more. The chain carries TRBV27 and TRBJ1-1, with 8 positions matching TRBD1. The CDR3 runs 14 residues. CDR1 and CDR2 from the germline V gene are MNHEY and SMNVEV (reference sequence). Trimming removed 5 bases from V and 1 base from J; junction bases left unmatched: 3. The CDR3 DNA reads TGTGCCAGCAGTCTACAGGGGGAGAACACTGAAGCTTTCTTT. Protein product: CASSLQGENTEAFF.

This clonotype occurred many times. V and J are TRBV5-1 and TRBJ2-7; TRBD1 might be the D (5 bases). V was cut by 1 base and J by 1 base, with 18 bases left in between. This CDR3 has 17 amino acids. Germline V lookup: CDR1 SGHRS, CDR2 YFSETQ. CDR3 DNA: TGCGCCAGCAGCTTGTTCGGTGGGGCCCTGGAATCCTACGAGCAGTACTTC. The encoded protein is CASSLFGGALESYEQYF.

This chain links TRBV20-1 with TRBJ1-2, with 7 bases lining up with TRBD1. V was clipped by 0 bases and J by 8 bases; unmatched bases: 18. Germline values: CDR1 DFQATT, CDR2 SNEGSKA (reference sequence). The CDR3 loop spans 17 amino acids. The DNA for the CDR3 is TGCAGTGCTAGAGATCGGGGTGCAGGGGGAATTGTACTCGGCTACACCTTC. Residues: CSARDRGAGGIVLGYTF.

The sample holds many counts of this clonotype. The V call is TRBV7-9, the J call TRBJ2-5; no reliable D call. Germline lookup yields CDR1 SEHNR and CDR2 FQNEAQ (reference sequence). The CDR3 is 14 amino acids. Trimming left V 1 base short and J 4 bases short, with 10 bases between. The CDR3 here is CASSLGGVGETQYF. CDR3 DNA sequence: TGTGCCAGCAGCTTAGGAGGAGTGGGAGAGACCCAGTACTTC.

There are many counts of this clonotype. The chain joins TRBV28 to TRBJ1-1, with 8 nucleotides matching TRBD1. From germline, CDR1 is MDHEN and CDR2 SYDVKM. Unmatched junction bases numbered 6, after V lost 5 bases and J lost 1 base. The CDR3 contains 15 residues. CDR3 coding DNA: TGTGCCAGCAGTAACTCAGGGGGCCGGAACACTGAAGCTTTCTTT. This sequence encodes CASSNSGGRNTEAFF.

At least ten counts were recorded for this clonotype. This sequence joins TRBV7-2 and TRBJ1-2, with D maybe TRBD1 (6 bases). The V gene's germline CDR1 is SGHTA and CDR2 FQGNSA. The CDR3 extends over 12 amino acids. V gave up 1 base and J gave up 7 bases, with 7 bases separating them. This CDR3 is CASSLEGVGYTF. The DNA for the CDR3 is TGTGCCAGCAGCTTAGAGGGGGTTGGCTACACCTTC. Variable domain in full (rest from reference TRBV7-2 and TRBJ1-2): GAGVSQSPSNKVTEKGKDVELRCDPISGHTALYWYRQSLGQGLEFLIYFQGNSAPDKSGLPSDRFSAERTGGSVSTLTIQRTQQEDSAVYLCASSLEGVGYTFGSGTRLTVV.

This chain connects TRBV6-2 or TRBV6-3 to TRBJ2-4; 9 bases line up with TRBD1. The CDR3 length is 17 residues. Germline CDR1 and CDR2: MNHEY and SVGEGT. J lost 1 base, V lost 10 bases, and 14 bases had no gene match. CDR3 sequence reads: CATTGGAPLIAKNIQYF. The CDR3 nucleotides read TGTGCCACCACAGGGGGCGCCCCCTTGATCGCCAAAAACATTCAGTACTTC.

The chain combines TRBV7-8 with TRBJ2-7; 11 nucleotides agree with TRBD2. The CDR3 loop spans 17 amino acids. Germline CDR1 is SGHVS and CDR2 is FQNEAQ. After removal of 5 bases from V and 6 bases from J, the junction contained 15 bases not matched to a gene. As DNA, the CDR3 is TGTGCCAGCAGCGTAACCGGGACTAGCGGAAGTAGGTCCGAGCAGTACTTC. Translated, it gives CASSVTGTSGSRSEQYF.

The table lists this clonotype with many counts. CDR3 residues: CASSFGQGLAGELFF. In DNA form, the CDR3 reads TGCGCCAGCAGCTTCGGACAGGGGTTGGCCGGGGAGCTGTTTTTT. This sequence joins TRBV5-1 and TRBJ2-2; 9 positions agree with TRBD1. The CDR3 is made up of 15 amino acids. V dropped 2 bases and J dropped 6; count of bases not matched to a gene: 5. Germline CDR1 is SGHRS and CDR2 is YFSETQ.

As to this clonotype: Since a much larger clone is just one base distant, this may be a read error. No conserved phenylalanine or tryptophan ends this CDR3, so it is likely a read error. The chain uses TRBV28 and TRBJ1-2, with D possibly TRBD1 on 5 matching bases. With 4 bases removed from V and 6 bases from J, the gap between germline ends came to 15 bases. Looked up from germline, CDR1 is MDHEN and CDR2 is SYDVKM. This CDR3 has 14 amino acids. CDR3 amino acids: CASSYSRGEDGYTL. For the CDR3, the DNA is TGTGCCAGCAGTTACTCGCGGGGGGAGGATGGCTACACCCTC.

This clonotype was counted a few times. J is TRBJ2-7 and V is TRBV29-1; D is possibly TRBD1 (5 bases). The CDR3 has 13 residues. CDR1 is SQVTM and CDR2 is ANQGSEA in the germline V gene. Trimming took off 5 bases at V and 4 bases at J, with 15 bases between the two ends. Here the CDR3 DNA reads TGCAGCGTTAGGACACCTGAGGAGTACGAGCAGTACTTC. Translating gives CSVRTPEEYEQYF.

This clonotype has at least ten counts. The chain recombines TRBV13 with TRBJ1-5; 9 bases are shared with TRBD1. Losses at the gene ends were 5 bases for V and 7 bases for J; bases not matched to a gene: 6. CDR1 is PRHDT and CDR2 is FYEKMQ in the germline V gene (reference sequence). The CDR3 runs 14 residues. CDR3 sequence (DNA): TGTGCCAGCAGCATCGGACAGGGGAGGCAGCCCCAGCATTTT. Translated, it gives CASSIGQGRQPQHF.

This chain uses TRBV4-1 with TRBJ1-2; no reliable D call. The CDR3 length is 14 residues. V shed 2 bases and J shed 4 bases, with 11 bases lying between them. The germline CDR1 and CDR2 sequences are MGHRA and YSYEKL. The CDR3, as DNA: TGCGCCAGCAGCCAATCCACCGGGGTCTATGGCTACACCTTC. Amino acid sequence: CASSQSTGVYGYTF.

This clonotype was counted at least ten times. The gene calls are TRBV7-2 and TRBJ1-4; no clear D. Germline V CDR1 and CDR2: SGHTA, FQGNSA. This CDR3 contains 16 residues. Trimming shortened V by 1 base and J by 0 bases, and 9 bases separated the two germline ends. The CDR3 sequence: CASSLGQTATNEKLFF. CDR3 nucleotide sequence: TGTGCCAGCAGCTTAGGTCAGACCGCAACTAATGAAAAACTGTTTTTT.